Below, 30 T cell receptor beta chains from the same sample are listed, as sequenced in a study of graft-versus-host responses after intestinal transplantation. Generated by immunoSEQ multiplex PCR, the TCRdb table keeps only in-frame clones and is missing some. The table records under 40,000 clones, around 94% of them present only once. This specimen consisted of PBMCs, obtained 16 days after intestinal transplant. Receptors were obtained from a human patient who received an intestinal transplant, so some T cells may come from the graft donor.

The gene calls are TRBV6-6 and TRBJ1-5; the D is unclear. Trimming took 7 bases from V and 1 from J, leaving 11 bases between them. There are 14 residues in the CDR3. Germline V lookup: CDR1 MNHNY, CDR2 SVGAGI (reference sequence). CDR3: CASKIPGSNQPQHF. CDR3 coding DNA: TGTGCCAGCAAGATCCCGGGGAGCAATCAGCCCCAGCATTTT.

This clone has a single count. This chain connects TRBV13 to TRBJ2-5; D is undetermined. The end of the DNA is better explained by TRBJ2-7, so the J call may be wrong. This CDR3 comprises 14 residues. Looked up from germline, CDR1 is PRHDT and CDR2 is FYEKMQ (reference sequence). CDR3 region: CASSLGLVSYEQYF. For the CDR3, the DNA is TGTGCCAGCAGCTTAGGCCTGGTCTCCTACGAGCAGTACTTC.

This clone came up once. The chain is built from TRBV6-6 and TRBJ2-1; D is perhaps TRBD1 (5 bases). Per germline, CDR1 MNHNY and CDR2 SVGAGI (reference sequence). Deletions cut 8 bases from V and 4 bases from J, with 9 bases between. There are 12 residues in the CDR3. CDR3 in amino acids: CASGAAYNEQFF. Written as DNA, the CDR3 is TGTGCCAGCGGGGCGGCTTACAATGAGCAGTTCTTC.

The chain links TRBV5-6 to TRBJ2-5; TRBD2 aligns across 12 bases. The V gene end was trimmed by 0 bases and the J gene end by 3 bases; junction bases not matched to a gene: 0. The germline V gene encodes CDR1 SGHDT and CDR2 YYEEEE. The CDR3 contains 15 residues. DNA of the CDR3: TGTGCCAGCAGCTTGGGACTAGCGGGAGAAGAGACCCAGTACTTC. This gives the protein CASSLGLAGEETQYF.

J is TRBJ1-2 and V is TRBV30; no clear D. The CDR3 is 12 amino acids. CDR1 GTSNPN and CDR2 SVGIG come from the germline V gene (reference sequence). Trimming cost V 7 bases and J 3 bases, with 12 bases left between them. CDR3 sequence: CALDTAYYGYTF. DNA of the CDR3: TGTGCCTTAGACACAGCCTACTATGGCTACACCTTC.

The rearrangement joins TRBV7-9 to TRBJ1-2; 8 nucleotides agree with TRBD1. Germline lookup yields CDR1 SEHNR and CDR2 FQNEAQ (reference sequence). V shed 4 bases and J 5 bases; nucleotides not matched to a gene: 12. This CDR3 region has 16 residues. The CDR3 protein is CASSSGQDPLGYGYTF. As DNA, the CDR3 is TGTGCCAGCAGCTCGGGACAGGACCCCTTGGGGTATGGCTACACCTTC.

The rearrangement links TRBV5-6 to TRBJ2-7; 7 nucleotides align to TRBD2. This CDR3 has 13 residues. The V and J ends lost 0 bases and 3 bases, in that order; junction bases with no gene match: 0. Germline CDR1 SGHDT, CDR2 YYEEEE. CDR3 nucleotide sequence: TGTGCCAGCAGCTTGGCTAGCGGCTACGAGCAGTACTTC. Amino acid sequence: CASSLASGYEQYF.

This chain links TRBV9 with TRBJ1-1; 7 bases align to TRBD1. V trimming: 6 bases; J trimming: 4 bases; junction bases outside the gene matches: 3. From germline, CDR1 is SGDLS and CDR2 YYNGEE. This CDR3 region has 12 residues. CDR3 amino acids: CASNSGGTEAFF. The DNA for the CDR3 is TGTGCCAGCAACTCAGGGGGCACTGAAGCTTTCTTT. The whole variable domain, filled in from reference TRBV9 and TRBJ1-1, reads DSGVTQTPKHLITATGQRVTLRCSPRSGDLSVYWYQQSLDQGLQFLIQYYNGEERAKGNILERFSAQQFPDLHSELNLSSLELGDSALYFCASNSGGTEAFFGQGTRLTVV.

The CDR3: CASSLGTGDTEAFF. DNA of the CDR3: TGTGCCAGCAGTCTAGGGACAGGGGACACTGAAGCTTTCTTT. The V and J genes are TRBV28 and TRBJ1-1, with TRBD1 identical over 10 bases. This CDR3 comprises 14 residues. Germline loops: CDR1 MDHEN, CDR2 SYDVKM. V shed 5 bases and J 3 bases; nucleotides not matched to a gene: 3.

V gene TRBV4-1 combines with J gene TRBJ1-5; D unresolved. V was clipped by 0 bases and J by 3 bases, with 9 bases between them. CDR3 length equals 15 residues. The V gene's germline CDR1 is MGHRA and CDR2 YSYEKL. As DNA, the CDR3 is TGCGCCAGCAGCCAAGATTCAGGTCTCAATCAGCCCCAGCATTTT. Translating gives CASSQDSGLNQPQHF.

V is TRBV5-4 and J is TRBJ2-1; maybe TRBD2 (5 bases). The ends were cut back, 0 bases at V and 2 bases at J, with 12 bases in the middle. CDR1 and CDR2 (germline): SGHNT, YYREEE (reference sequence). This CDR3 comprises 16 residues. CDR3 amino acids: CASSLEAAETYNEQFF. The CDR3 nucleotides are TGTGCCAGCAGCTTGGAAGCGGCGGAAACCTACAATGAGCAGTTCTTC. Looking up the rest from reference TRBV5-4 and TRBJ2-1 gives the full variable domain: ETGVTQSPTHLIKTRGQQVTLRCSSQSGHNTVSWYQQALGQGPQFIFQYYREEENGRGNFPPRFSGLQFPNYSSELNVNALELDDSALYLCASSLEAAETYNEQFFGPGTRLTVL.

This chain links TRBV15 with TRBJ2-3; tentatively, D is TRBD1 (6 bases). The CDR3 has 13 amino acids. V gave up 4 bases and J gave up 3 bases, with 8 bases separating them. The germline V gene encodes CDR1 LNHNV and CDR2 YYDKDF (reference sequence). CDR3 region: CATSIGQTDTQYF. Written as DNA, the CDR3 is TGTGCCACCAGCATCGGACAGACAGATACGCAGTATTTT. Based on the CDR3 plus reference TRBV15 and TRBJ2-3, the full variable domain is DAMVIQNPRYQVTQFGKPVTLSCSQTLNHNVMYWYQQKSSQAPKLLFHYYDKDFNNEADTPDNFQSRRPNTSFCFLDIRSPGLGDTAMYLCATSIGQTDTQYFGPGTRLTVL.

The V gene is TRBV7-9, the J gene TRBJ2-1; tentative D call: TRBD1 (6 bases). The CDR3 sequence is 14 residues long. Per the germline V gene, CDR1 is SEHNR and CDR2 is FQNEAQ (reference sequence). V lost 4 bases to trimming and J lost 8 bases, with 15 bases between them. In nucleotides, the CDR3 is TGTGCCAGCAGCTCAGGGGTGAGTTACTATGAGCAGTTCTTC. Its protein is CASSSGVSYYEQFF.

The J gene is TRBJ1-2, the V gene TRBV7-8, with D uncertain. V was cut by 1 base and J by 2 bases, with 8 bases left in between. The CDR3 has 14 amino acids. The V gene's germline CDR1 is SGHVS and CDR2 FQNEAQ. The DNA for the CDR3 is TGTGCCAGCAGCTTAGTCCAGACGAACTATGGCTACACCTTC. Translation: CASSLVQTNYGYTF. Together with reference TRBV7-8 and TRBJ1-2, the CDR3 gives the full variable domain: GAGVSQSPRYKVAKRGQDVALRCDPISGHVSLFWYQQALGQGPEFLTYFQNEAQLDKSGLPSDRFFAERPEGSVSTLKIQRTQQEDSAVYLCASSLVQTNYGYTFGSGTRLTVV.

The chain has TRBV19 and TRBJ2-1, with a tentative D call TRBD2 (6 bases). CDR3 length equals 18 residues. Looked up from germline, CDR1 is LNHDA and CDR2 is SQIVND (reference sequence). V was trimmed by 3 bases and J by 8 bases, leaving 26 bases between them. The CDR3 loop is CASSIWLARPSVGDEQFF. The CDR3 bases are TGTGCCAGTAGTATTTGGCTAGCGAGACCCTCCGTGGGGGATGAGCAGTTCTTC.

The CDR3: CASSLGTDYEQYF. Here the CDR3 DNA reads TGTGCCAGCAGCCTGGGGACAGACTACGAGCAGTACTTC. The rearrangement uses TRBV5-6 and TRBJ2-7, with 7 bases matching TRBD1. Germline-derived CDR1 and CDR2 are SGHDT and YYEEEE. The CDR3 length is 13 residues. Trimming cost V 4 bases and J 3 bases; bases outside gene matches: 4.

This rearrangement joins TRBV28 to TRBJ2-3; possibly TRBD2 for D (6 bases). CDR3 length: 13 amino acids. Germline V gene lookup returns CDR1 MDHEN and CDR2 SYDVKM. V was pared by 6 bases and J by 5 bases, with 12 bases between. The DNA for the CDR3 is TGTGCCAGCAGGGTTCAGCGGGTAGATACGCAGTATTTT. This gives the protein CASRVQRVDTQYF. The entire variable domain, with the rest obtained from reference TRBV28 and TRBJ2-3, is as follows: DVKVTQSSRYLVKRTGEKVFLECVQDMDHENMFWYRQDPGLGLRLIYFSYDVKMKEKGDIPEGYSVSREKKERFSLILESASTNQTSMYLCASRVQRVDTQYFGPGTRLTVL.

The rearrangement joins TRBV9 to TRBJ2-7, with 11 bases fitting TRBD1. J lost 4 bases, V lost 3 bases, and 3 bases had no gene match. The germline CDR1 and CDR2 sequences are SGDLS and YYNGEE. The CDR3 totals 14 residues. The CDR3 is CASSAGTGGYEQYF. CDR3 bases: TGTGCCAGCAGCGCCGGGACAGGGGGATACGAGCAGTACTTC.

The gene calls are TRBV30 and TRBJ1-5; D perhaps matches TRBD1 (6 bases). From germline, CDR1 is GTSNPN and CDR2 SVGIG (reference sequence). V was clipped by 2 bases and J by 5 bases, with 31 bases between them. This CDR3 is built from 20 residues. The DNA for the CDR3 is TGTGCCTGGAGTCCCATAAGGCCGGGACCACAGGGAGAAAAGGATCAGCCCCAGCATTTT. It translates to CAWSPIRPGPQGEKDQPQHF.

This sequence joins TRBV7-8 and TRBJ2-1, with a tentative D call TRBD2 (7 bases). Trimming removed 5 bases from V and 0 bases from J, with 14 bases in between. CDR3 length equals 16 residues. Germline V gene data show CDR1 as SGHVS and CDR2 as FQNEAQ. Written as DNA, the CDR3 is TGTGCCAGCAGCCCTAGGGGGGGAGACTCCTACAATGAGCAGTTCTTC. This gives the protein CASSPRGGDSYNEQFF.

V gene TRBV7-8 combines with J gene TRBJ1-5; unclear D gene. V shed 1 base and J shed 3 bases, with 7 bases lying between them. CDR1 SGHVS and CDR2 FQNEAQ come from the germline V gene. This CDR3 comprises 14 residues. CDR3 in amino acids: CASSLVSTNQPQHF. The CDR3, as DNA: TGTGCCAGCAGCTTAGTAAGTACCAATCAGCCCCAGCATTTT.

CDR3: CASSPPSGRVYEQYF. The CDR3 nucleotides read TGTGCCAGCAGTCCGCCTAGCGGGAGGGTGTACGAGCAGTACTTC. This chain uses TRBV27 with TRBJ2-7, with TRBD2 matching over 12 bases. Per the germline V gene, CDR1 is MNHEY and CDR2 is SMNVEV (reference sequence). The CDR3 covers 15 residues. After removal of 5 bases from V and 4 bases from J, the junction contained 6 bases not matched to a gene.

The CDR3 sequence: CASSSGWTEAFF. Here the CDR3 DNA reads TGTGCCAGCAGTTCAGGGTGGACTGAAGCTTTCTTT. The chain links TRBV28 to TRBJ1-1; possible D gene TRBD1, 5 bases. The CDR3 runs to 12 residues. Trimming took off 4 bases at V and 5 bases at J, with 8 bases between the two ends. Germline V lookup: CDR1 MDHEN, CDR2 SYDVKM.

The chain is built from TRBV4-1 and TRBJ2-7, with 9 bases lining up with TRBD2. The CDR3 covers 19 residues. The J segment lost 3 bases and the V segment lost 1 base, leaving 16 bases of the junction unmatched. Germline loops: CDR1 MGHRA, CDR2 YSYEKL. CDR3 protein: CASSQVVAGEPDGNYEQYF. As DNA, the CDR3 is TGCGCCAGCAGCCAAGTTGTAGCGGGAGAACCCGATGGAAACTACGAGCAGTACTTC.

The chain links TRBV10-1 to TRBJ2-7; D uncertain. The CDR3 consists of 14 residues. V dropped 7 bases and J dropped 2 bases, with 15 bases sitting between them. The germline V gene has CDR1 WNHNN and CDR2 SYGVQD (reference sequence). The CDR3 spells CASKNLRATYEQYF. For the CDR3, the DNA is TGCGCCAGCAAAAACCTCCGAGCCACCTACGAGCAGTACTTC.

This chain connects TRBV29-1 to TRBJ2-7; no reliable D call. Trimming left V 7 bases short and J 0 bases short, with 10 bases between. The germline V gene has CDR1 SQVTM and CDR2 ANQGSEA. The CDR3 is made up of 12 amino acids. CDR3 region: CSARFTSYEQYF. CDR3 coding DNA: TGCAGCGCTCGGTTTACCTCCTACGAGCAGTACTTC.

The chain recombines TRBV13 with TRBJ2-3; 7 nucleotides line up with TRBD2. Trimming cost V 5 bases and J 2 bases; bases outside gene matches: 7. CDR3 length: 15 amino acids. From germline, CDR1 is PRHDT and CDR2 FYEKMQ (reference sequence). DNA of the CDR3: TGTGCCAGCAGCCCCCGGGGGGATTTCACAGATACGCAGTATTTT. Residues: CASSPRGDFTDTQYF.

The chain joins TRBV11-1 to TRBJ2-5, with D perhaps matching TRBD2 (6 bases). V lost 6 bases and J lost 3, with 20 bases in between. Germline CDR1 and CDR2: SGHAT and FQDESV (reference sequence). The CDR3 runs to 16 residues. In DNA form, the CDR3 reads TGTGCCAGCAGATCAAGCCCGGGACTTCAAGAAGAGACCCAGTACTTC. It codes for CASRSSPGLQEETQYF.

The chain's CDR3 is CASSTYLGWGDNSPLHF. The CDR3 coding sequence is TGTGCCAGCAGCACCTACCTCGGGTGGGGTGATAATTCACCCCTCCACTTT. V and J are TRBV5-6 and TRBJ1-6, with no clear D. Germline assignment: CDR1 SGHDT and CDR2 YYEEEE. The CDR3 has 17 residues. Trimming removed 4 bases at V and 5 bases at J, with 19 bases between.

As concerns this clone: This specimen includes other DNA sequences encoding the same CDR3. The V and J genes are TRBV6-5 and TRBJ1-3; D unclear. V lost 0 bases, J lost 0 bases, and 3 bases lay in between. From germline, CDR1 is MNHEY and CDR2 SVGAGI. The CDR3 totals 14 residues. In DNA form, the CDR3 reads TGTGCCAGCAGTTACTCCCTCTCTGGAAACACCATATATTTT. It yields the protein CASSYSLSGNTIYF.